This TCR beta chain was obtained from a study of long-term antiretroviral therapy in people with HIV. The study's findings and limits: Relative to control repertoires, HIV repertoires exhibited narrower CDR3 length ranges.

HIV-positive participants were all treated in the United States. Specimens held roughly 0.9-10 million cryopreserved PBMC prior to DNA extraction. On this clone: Antigen specificity is unknown.

The germline V gene has CDR1 SEHNR and CDR2 FQNEAQ (reference sequence). V gave up 2 bases and J gave up 6 bases, with 8 bases separating them. The CDR3 totals 12 residues. Version v3.0 of the immunoSEQ assay ran at survey level. Assay used: immunoSEQ multiplex PCR; TCRdb lists only in-frame clones, some missing. The sample lists some 26,000 clones, about 85% seen once, with more than 4% in the top ten. The specimen comprised unsorted PBMCs, sampled more than 2.6 years after starting antiretroviral therapy. This TCR was recovered from a man in his forties with HIV. This rearrangement joins TRBV7-9 to TRBJ2-7; D is uncertain. The CDR3, as DNA: TGTGCCAGCAGCTTATCTAAGGGCGAGCAGTACTTC. It yields the protein CASSLSKGEQYF. The full variable domain, its missing parts supplied by reference TRBV7-9 and TRBJ2-7, is DTGVSQNPRHKITKRGQNVTFRCDPISEHNRLYWYRQTLGQGPEFLTYFQNEAQLEKSRLLSDRFSAERPKGSFSTLEIQRTEQGDSAMYLCASSLSKGEQYFGPGTRLTVT.